This paragraph reports one TCR beta chain. Only in-frame clones appear in the TCRdb table, and some are missing; sequencing was by immunoSEQ multiplex PCR. The sample carries 70,000 to 75,000 clones, around nine tenths recorded once. The data derive from a study of control samples from healthy donors and cancer patients. CDR3 length: 14 residues. Per germline, CDR1 SGHNT and CDR2 YYREEE (reference sequence). V was cut by 4 bases and J by 7 bases, with 12 bases left in between. The sample comprised PBMCs. The gene calls are TRBV5-4 and TRBJ1-6; no definite D call. The source is a man in his 60s with lung cancer. The CDR3 spells CASSLEGMNSPLHF. The CDR3 region has the DNA TGTGCCAGCAGCCTGGAGGGTATGAATTCACCCCTCCACTTT.